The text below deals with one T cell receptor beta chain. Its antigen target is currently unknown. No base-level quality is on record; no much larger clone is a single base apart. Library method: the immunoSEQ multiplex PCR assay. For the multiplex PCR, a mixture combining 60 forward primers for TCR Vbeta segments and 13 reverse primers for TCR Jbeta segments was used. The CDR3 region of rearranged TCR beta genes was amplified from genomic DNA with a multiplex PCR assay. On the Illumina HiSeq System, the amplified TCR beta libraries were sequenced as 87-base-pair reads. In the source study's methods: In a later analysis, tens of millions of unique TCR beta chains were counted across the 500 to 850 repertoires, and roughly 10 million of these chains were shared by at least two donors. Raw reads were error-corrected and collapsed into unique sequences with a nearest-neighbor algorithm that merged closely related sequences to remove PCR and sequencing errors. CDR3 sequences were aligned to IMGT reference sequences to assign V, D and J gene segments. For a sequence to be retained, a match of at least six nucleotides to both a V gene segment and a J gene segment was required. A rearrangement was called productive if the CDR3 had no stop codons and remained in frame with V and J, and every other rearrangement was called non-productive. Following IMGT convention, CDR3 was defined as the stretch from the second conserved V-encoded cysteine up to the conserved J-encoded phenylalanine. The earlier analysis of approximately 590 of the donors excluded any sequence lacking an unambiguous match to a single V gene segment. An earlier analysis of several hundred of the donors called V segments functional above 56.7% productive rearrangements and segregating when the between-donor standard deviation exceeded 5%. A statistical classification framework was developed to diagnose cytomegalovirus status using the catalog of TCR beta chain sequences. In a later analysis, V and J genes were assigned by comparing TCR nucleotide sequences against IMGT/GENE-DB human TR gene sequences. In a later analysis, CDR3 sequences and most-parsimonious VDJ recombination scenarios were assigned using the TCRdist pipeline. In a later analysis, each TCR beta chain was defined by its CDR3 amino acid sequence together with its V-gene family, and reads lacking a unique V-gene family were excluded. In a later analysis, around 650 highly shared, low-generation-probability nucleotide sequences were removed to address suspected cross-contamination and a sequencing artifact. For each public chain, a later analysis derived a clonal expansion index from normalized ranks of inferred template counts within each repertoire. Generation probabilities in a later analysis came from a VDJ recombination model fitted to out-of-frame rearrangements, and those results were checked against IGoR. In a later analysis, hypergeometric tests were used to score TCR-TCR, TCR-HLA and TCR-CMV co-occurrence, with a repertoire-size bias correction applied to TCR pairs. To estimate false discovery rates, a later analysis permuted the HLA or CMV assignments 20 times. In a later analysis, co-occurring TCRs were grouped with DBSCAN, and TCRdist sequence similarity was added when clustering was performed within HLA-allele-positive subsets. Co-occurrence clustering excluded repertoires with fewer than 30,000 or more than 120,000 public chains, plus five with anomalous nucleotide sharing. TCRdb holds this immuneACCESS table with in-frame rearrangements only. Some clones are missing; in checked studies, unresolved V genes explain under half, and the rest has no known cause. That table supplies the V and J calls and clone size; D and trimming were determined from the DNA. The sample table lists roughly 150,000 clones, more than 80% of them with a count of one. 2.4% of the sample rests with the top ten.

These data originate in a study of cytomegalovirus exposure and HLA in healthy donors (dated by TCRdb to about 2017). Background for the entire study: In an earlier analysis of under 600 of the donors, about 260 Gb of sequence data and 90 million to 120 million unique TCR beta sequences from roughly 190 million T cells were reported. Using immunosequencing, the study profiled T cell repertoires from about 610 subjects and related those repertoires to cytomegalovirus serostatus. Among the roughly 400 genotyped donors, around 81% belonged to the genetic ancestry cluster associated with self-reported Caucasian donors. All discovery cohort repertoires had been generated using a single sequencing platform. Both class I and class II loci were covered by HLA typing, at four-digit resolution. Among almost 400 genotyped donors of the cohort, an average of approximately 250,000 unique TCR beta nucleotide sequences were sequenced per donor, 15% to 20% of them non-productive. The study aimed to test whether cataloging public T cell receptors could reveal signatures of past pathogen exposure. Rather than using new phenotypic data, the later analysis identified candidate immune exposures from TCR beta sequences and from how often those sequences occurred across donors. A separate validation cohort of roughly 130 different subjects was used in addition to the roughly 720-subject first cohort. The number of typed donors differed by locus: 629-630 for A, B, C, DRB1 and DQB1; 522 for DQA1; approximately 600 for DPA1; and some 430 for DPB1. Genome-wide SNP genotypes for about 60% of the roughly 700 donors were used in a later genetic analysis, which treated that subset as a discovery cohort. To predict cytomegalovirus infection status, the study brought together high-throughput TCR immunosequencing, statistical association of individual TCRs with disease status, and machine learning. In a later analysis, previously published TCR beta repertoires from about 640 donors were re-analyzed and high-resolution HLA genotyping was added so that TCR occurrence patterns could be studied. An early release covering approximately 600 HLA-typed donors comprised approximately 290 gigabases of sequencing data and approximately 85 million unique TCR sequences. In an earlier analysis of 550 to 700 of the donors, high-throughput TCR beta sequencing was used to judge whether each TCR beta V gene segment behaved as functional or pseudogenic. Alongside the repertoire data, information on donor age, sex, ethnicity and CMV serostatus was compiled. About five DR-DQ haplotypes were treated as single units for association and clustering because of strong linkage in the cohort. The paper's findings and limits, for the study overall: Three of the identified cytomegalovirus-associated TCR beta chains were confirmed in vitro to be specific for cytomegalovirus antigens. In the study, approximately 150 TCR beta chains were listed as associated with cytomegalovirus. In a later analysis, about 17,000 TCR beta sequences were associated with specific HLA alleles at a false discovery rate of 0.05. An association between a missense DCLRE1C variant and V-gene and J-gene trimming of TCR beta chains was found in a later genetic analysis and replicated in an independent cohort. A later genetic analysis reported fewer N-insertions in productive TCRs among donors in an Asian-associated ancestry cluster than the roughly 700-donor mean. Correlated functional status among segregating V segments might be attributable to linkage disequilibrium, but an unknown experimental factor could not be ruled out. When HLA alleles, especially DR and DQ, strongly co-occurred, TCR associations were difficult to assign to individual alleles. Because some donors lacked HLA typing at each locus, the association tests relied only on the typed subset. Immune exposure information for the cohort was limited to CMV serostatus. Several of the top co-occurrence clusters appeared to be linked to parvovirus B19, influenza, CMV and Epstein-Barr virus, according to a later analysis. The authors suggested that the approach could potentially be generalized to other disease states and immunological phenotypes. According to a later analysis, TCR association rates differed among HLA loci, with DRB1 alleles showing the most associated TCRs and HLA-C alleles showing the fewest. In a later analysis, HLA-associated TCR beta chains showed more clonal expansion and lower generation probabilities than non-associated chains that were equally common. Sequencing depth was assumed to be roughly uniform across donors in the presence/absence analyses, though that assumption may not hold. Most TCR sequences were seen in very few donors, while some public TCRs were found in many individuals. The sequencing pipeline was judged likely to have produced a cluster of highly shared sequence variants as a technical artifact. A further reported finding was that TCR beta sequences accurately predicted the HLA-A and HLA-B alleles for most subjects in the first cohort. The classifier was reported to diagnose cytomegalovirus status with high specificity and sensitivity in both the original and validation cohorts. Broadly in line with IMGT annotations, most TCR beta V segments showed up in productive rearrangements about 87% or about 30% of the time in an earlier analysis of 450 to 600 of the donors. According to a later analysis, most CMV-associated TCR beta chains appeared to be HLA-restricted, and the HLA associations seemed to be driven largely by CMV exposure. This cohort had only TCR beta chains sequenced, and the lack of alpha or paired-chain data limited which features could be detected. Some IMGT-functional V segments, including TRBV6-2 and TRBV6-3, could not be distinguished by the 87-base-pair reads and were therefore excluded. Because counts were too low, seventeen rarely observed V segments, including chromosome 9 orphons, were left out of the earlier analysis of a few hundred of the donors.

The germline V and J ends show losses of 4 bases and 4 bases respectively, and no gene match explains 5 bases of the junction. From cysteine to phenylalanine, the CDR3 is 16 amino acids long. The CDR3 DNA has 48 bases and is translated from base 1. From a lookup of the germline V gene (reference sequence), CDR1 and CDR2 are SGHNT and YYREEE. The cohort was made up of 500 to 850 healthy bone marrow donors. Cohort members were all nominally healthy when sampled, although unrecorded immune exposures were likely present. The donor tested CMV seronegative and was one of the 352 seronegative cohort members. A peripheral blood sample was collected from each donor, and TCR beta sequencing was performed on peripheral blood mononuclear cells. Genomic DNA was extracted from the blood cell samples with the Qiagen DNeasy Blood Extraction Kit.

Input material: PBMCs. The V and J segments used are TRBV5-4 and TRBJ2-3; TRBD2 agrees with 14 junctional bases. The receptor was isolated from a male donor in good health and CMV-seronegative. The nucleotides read TGTGCCAGCAGCGCGACTAGCGGGGGGGCTGCAGATACGCAGTATTTT. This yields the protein CASSATSGGAADTQYF.